This T cell receptor beta chain came from a study of blood T cell repertoires in COVID-19. Background on the study: PBMCs, B-cell-depleted T cells, or T cells provided the cDNA or gDNA that made up the material.

As processed by the authors: By means of reference gene primer amplification, nucleated cell counts were estimated. The method was immunoSEQ multiplex PCR; TCRdb's version includes in-frame clones alone and lacks a portion of them. The V and J calls and the clone size are those of that table, but D and trimming were determined from the DNA. The sample consists of 99,000 or so clones, 65% to 85% of them appearing once. This CDR3 is built from 15 residues. Trimming took 0 bases from V and 1 from J, leaving 10 bases between them. The V gene's germline CDR1 is SGHNT and CDR2 YYREEE (reference sequence). This sequence joins TRBV5-4 and TRBJ1-1; D gene unclear. The sequencing input was peripheral blood. This TCR came from a man aged 65 to 79 with active or convalescent COVID-19. CDR3: CASSLGTARNTEAFF. The CDR3 DNA reads TGTGCCAGCAGCTTGGGGACTGCCCGGAACACTGAAGCTTTCTTT.